These T cell receptor beta chains were read from a single sample in a study of T cell responses to AZD1222 COVID-19 vaccine. Clones were read by immunoSEQ multiplex PCR, and TCRdb kept only the in-frame ones, dropping some. The sample has roughly 85,000 clones; roughly 87% are singletons. The material was peripheral blood, obtained on day 0 of MenACWY control vaccination. Source of these receptors: an adult in good health. CDR3s include the opening cysteine and the closing phenylalanine or tryptophan. A D gene is named only where the DNA matches it firmly. Clone size is not always given. Where it is, it says once, few, many or a class for expanded clones.

v_call,clone_size,j_call,d_call,cdr3_aa,cdr3_nt
TRBV25-1,NA,TRBJ1-2,NA,CASSQGYSGYTF,TGTGCCAGTAGCCAAGGTTACTCTGGCTACACCTTC
TRBV27,NA,TRBJ1-6,NA,CASSPTSGLAYSPLHF,TGTGCCAGCAGTCCGACCTCGGGATTAGCTTATTCACCCCTCCACTTT
TRBV5-1,NA,TRBJ1-6,NA,CASTEAQSTNSPLHF,TGCGCCAGCACAGAGGCGCAGAGCACTAATTCACCCCTCCACTTT
TRBV19,NA,TRBJ1-2,TRBD1,CASSVSRDRGQTNYGYTF,TGTGCCAGTAGTGTCTCCCGGGACAGGGGGCAAACTAACTATGGCTACACCTTC
TRBV18,NA,TRBJ1-3,TRBD1,CASSPPPDRGNTIYF,TGTGCCAGCTCACCACCCCCGGACAGGGGAAACACCATATATTTT
TRBV7-2,NA,TRBJ1-5,NA,CASSLGRGSNQPQHF,TGTGCCAGCAGCTTAGGCCGGGGGAGCAATCAGCCCCAGCATTTT
TRBV4-3,NA,TRBJ2-1,TRBD2,CASSQDLGGGGLDEQFF,TGCGCCAGCAGCCAAGATCTGGGCGGGGGGGGTCTGGATGAGCAGTTCTTC
TRBV25-1,NA,TRBJ2-5,NA,CASSGGQPQETQYF,TGTGCCAGCAGTGGTGGACAGCCCCAAGAGACCCAGTACTTC
TRBV5-4,NA,TRBJ2-2,TRBD2,CASWQGGGFGGELFF,TGTGCCAGCTGGCAAGGCGGGGGGTTCGGCGGGGAGCTGTTTTTT
TRBV6-5,NA,TRBJ2-7,NA,CASSYEQTYEQYF,TGTGCCAGCAGTTACGAACAGACCTACGAGCAGTACTTC
TRBV3-1/TRBV3-2,NA,TRBJ1-2,NA,CASSSRESYGYTF,TGTGCCAGCAGCTCCCGGGAAAGCTATGGCTACACCTTC
TRBV7-2,NA,TRBJ1-4,NA,CASSLAGHEKLFF,TGTGCCAGCAGCCTCGCGGGGCATGAAAAACTGTTTTTT
TRBV5-1,NA,TRBJ2-2,NA,CASSPSPTGSTGELFF,TGCGCCAGCAGCCCTAGCCCCACAGGGAGCACCGGGGAGCTGTTTTTT
TRBV11-2,NA,TRBJ2-7,TRBD2,CASRLTSGGLYEQYF,TGTGCCAGCAGGTTAACTAGCGGGGGTCTCTACGAGCAGTACTTC
TRBV7-4,NA,TRBJ1-5,NA,CASSRDQGFDSNQPQHF,TGTGCCAGCAGCCGAGACCAGGGATTCGATAGCAATCAGCCCCAGCATTTT
TRBV19,NA,TRBJ1-2,TRBD1,CASSTSTGGGYGYTF,TGTGCCAGTAGTACCTCGACAGGGGGCGGCTATGGCTACACCTTC
TRBV4-3,few,TRBJ2-3,TRBD2,CASSQVMGSGVPTDTQYF,TGCGCCAGCAGCCAAGTCATGGGTAGCGGGGTACCCACAGATACGCAGTATTTT
TRBV7-2,NA,TRBJ1-2,NA,CASSLDHGLYGYTF,TGTGCCAGCAGCTTAGATCACGGCCTCTATGGCTACACCTTC
TRBV12-3/TRBV12-4,NA,TRBJ2-3,TRBD1,CASRQGTDTQYF,TGTGCCAGCAGACAGGGGACAGATACGCAGTATTTT
TRBV3-1/TRBV3-2,NA,TRBJ2-4,TRBD2,CASSLSGGHDIQYF,TGTGCCAGCAGCCTTAGCGGGGGGCATGACATTCAGTACTTC
TRBV27,NA,TRBJ2-2,NA,CASSLLSANTGELFF,TGTGCCAGCAGTTTATTGTCGGCAAACACCGGGGAGCTGTTTTTT
TRBV11-2,NA,TRBJ1-1,NA,CASSPFVSNTEAFF,TGTGCCAGCAGCCCGTTTGTTTCGAACACTGAAGCTTTCTTT